This T cell receptor beta chain was captured by sequencing in a study of spatial heterogeneity in lung cancer. This clonotype was observed at least ten times. No antigen is known for it. CDR1 MGHRA and CDR2 YSYEKL come from the germline V gene. CDR3 length: 15 residues. Between the trimmed V and J ends, which lost 0 bases and 3 bases, there was a span of 12 bases. TCRdb analysed the 5' RACE reads with MiXCR anew, one entry per CDR3 protein. The data hold around 10,000 distinct CDR3 sequences, with roughly 13% observed a single time. The time point denotes: sample taken at primary tumor resection. Study-wide points: One measure, the expanded intratumoral alpha and beta TCR count, tracked tumor mutation counts.

The sequencing here drew on lung tumor tissue, taken at surgery. The chain carries TRBV4-1 and TRBJ2-7; tentative D call: TRBD1 (6 bases). The clonotype comes from a male donor with early-stage non-small cell lung cancer. CDR3 DNA sequence: TGCGCCAGCAGCCAAGATCGGAACAGGGACTACGAGCAGTACTTC. Amino acid sequence: CASSQDRNRDYEQYF.